This T cell receptor beta chain was profiled in a study of control samples from healthy donors and cancer patients. The table came from immunoSEQ multiplex PCR; TCRdb's copy has only in-frame clones and leaves some out. The table has about 86,000 clones, over 85% seen once. Per the germline V gene, CDR1 is SGHRS and CDR2 is YFSETQ. V gave up 2 bases and J gave up 5 bases, with 16 bases separating them. This CDR3 is 15 amino acids long. This receptor was identified in a woman between 25 and 40 years old in good health. The sample comprised blood. The chain links TRBV5-1 to TRBJ1-1; D is unresolved. This CDR3 is CASSFSWGGYTEAFF. As DNA, the CDR3 is TGCGCCAGCAGCTTCAGTTGGGGTGGATATACTGAAGCTTTCTTT.